The T cell receptor (beta chain) described here comes from a study of T-cell reconstitution after alpha-beta-depleted transplantation in children. Unique molecular identifiers were used to barcode this TCRbeta library. TCRdb reanalysed the PCR reads using MiXCR and keeps one entry per CDR3 protein. The sample consists of some 400,000 distinct CDR3 sequences, around 21% of them appearing once. The V gene lost 2 bases and the J gene lost 4 bases, with 9 bases spanning the gap. Germline V gene lookup returns CDR1 SGHTS and CDR2 YDEGEE. The CDR3 contains 13 residues. Sequenced here: PBMCs from the stem cell graft donor, sampled from the stem cell graft. This chain links TRBV5-8 with TRBJ1-1; maybe TRBD1 (6 bases). This TCR was sampled from a human donor who donated a stem cell graft to a child with acute myeloid leukemia. CDR3 sequence: CASSFPGVTEAFF. The CDR3 DNA reads TGTGCCAGCAGCTTTCCAGGGGTCACTGAAGCTTTCTTT.